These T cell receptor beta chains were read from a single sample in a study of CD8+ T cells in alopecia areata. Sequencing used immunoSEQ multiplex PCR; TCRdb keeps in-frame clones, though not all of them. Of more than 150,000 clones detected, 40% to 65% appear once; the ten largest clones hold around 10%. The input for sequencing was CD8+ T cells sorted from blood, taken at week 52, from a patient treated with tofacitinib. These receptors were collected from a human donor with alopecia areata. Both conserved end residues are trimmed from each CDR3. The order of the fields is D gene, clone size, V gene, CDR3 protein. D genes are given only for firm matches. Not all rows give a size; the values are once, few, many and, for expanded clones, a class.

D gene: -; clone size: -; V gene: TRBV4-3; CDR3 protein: ASSQDLYRATDTQY
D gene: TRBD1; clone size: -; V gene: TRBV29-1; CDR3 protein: SVESQWTGFGYT
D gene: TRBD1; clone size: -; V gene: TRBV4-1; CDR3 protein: ASLGQSYGYT
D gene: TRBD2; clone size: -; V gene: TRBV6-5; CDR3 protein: ASSWTSGGTDTQY
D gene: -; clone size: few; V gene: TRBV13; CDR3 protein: ASSFKGEMYEQY
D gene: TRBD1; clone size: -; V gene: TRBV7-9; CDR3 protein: ASSYRDRGYNEQF
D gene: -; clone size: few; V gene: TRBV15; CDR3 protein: ATSAPAGSGYEQY
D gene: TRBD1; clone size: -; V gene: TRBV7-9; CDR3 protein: ASSQTGGQETQY
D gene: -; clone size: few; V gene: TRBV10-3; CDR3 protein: AISERGISTNEKLF
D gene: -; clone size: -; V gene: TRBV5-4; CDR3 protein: ASSVAGAAPNYGYT
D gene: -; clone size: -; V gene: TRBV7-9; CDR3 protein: ASSFDTIGGVGQY